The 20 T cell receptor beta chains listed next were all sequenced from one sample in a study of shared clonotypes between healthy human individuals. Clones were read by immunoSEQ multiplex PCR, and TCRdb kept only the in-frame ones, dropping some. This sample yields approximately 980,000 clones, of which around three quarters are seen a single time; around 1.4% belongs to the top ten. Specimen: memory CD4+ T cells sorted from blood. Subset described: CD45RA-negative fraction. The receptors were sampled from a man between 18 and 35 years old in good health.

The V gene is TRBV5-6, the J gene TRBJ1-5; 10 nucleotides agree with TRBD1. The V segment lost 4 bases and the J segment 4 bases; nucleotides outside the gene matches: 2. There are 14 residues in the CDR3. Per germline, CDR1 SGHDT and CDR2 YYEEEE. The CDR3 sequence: CASSVGQGNQPQHF. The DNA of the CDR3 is TGTGCCAGCAGCGTGGGACAGGGGAATCAGCCCCAGCATTTT.

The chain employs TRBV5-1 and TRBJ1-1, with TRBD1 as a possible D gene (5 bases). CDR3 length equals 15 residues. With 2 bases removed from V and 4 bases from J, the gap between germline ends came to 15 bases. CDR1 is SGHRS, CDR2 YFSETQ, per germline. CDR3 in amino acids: CASSFRDGLTTEAFF. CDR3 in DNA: TGCGCCAGCAGCTTCCGGGACGGCTTAACCACTGAAGCTTTCTTT.

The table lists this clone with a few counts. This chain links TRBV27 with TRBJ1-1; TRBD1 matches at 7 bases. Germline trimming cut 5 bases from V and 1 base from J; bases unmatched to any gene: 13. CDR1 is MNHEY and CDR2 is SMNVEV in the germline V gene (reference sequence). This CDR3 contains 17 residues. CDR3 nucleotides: TGTGCCAGCAGTCCCGGCCCCCCAGGGGGTCGGAACACTGAAGCTTTCTTT. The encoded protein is CASSPGPPGGRNTEAFF.

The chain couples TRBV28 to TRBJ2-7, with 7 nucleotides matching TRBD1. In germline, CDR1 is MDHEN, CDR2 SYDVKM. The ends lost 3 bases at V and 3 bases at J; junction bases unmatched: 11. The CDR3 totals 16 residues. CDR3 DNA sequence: TGTGCCAGCAGTTTTGTTCAAGGGGGCGCCTACTACGAGCAGTACTTC. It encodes CASSFVQGGAYYEQYF.

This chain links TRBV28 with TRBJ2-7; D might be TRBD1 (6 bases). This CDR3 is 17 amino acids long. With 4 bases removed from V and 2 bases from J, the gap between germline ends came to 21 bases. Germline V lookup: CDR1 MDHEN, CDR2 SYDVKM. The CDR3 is CASSSHATGPQPYEQYF. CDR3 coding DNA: TGTGCCAGCAGTTCCCACGCGACAGGCCCCCAGCCCTACGAGCAGTACTTC.

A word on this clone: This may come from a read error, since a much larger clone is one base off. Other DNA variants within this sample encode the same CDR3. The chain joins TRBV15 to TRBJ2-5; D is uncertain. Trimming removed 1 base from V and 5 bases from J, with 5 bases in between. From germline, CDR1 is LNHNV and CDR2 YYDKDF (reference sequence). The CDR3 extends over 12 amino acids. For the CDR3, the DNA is TGTGCCACCAGCAGAGGTCAGGAGACCCAGTACTTC. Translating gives CATSRGQETQYF.

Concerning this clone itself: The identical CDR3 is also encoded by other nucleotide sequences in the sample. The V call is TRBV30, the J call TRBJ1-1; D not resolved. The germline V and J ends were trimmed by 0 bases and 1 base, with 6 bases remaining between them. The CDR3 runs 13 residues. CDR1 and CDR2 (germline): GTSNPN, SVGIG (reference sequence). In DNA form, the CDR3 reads TGTGCCTGGAGTGTAAGCCCGAACACTGAAGCTTTCTTT. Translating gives CAWSVSPNTEAFF.

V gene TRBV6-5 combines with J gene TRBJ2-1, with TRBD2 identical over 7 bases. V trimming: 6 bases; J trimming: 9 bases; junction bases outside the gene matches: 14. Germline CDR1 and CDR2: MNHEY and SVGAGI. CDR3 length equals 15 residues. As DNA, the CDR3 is TGTGCCAGCAGCCCCCACCGCGGGAGAGGCATTGAGCAGTTCTTC. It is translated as CASSPHRGRGIEQFF.

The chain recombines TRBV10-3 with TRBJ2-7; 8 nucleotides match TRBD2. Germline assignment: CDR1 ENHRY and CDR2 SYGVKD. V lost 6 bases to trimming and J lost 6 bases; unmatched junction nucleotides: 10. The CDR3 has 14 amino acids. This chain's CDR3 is CAIRPGLGVGEQYF. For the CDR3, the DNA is TGTGCCATCAGGCCGGGACTAGGAGTGGGCGAGCAGTACTTC.

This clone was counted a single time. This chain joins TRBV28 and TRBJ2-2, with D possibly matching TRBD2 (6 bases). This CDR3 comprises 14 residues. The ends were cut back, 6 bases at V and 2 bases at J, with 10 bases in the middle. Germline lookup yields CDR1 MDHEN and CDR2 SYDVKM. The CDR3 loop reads CASRGSGNTGELFF. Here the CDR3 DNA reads TGTGCCAGCAGGGGTAGCGGAAACACCGGGGAGCTGTTTTTT.

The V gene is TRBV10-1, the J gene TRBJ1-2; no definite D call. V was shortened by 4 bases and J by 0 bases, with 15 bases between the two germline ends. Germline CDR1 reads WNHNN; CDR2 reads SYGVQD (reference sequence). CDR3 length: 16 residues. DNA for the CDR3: TGCGCCAGCAGTGTTTGCGGGAGTAGGCCTAACTATGGCTACACCTTC. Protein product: CASSVCGSRPNYGYTF.

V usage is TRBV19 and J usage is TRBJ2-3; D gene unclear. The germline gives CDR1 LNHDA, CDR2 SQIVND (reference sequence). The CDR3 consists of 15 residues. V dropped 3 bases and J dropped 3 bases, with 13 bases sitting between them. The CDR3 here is CASSMWRKGTDTQYF. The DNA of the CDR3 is TGTGCCAGTAGTATGTGGCGGAAAGGTACAGATACGCAGTATTTT.

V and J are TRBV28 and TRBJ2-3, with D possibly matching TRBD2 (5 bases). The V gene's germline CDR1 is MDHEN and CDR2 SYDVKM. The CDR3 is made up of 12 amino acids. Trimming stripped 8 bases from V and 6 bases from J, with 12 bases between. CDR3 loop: CASQSGSDTQYF. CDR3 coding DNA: TGTGCCAGCCAGAGCGGAAGCGATACGCAGTATTTT. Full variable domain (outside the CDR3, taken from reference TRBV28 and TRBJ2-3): DVKVTQSSRYLVKRTGEKVFLECVQDMDHENMFWYRQDPGLGLRLIYFSYDVKMKEKGDIPEGYSVSREKKERFSLILESASTNQTSMYLCASQSGSDTQYFGPGTRLTVL.

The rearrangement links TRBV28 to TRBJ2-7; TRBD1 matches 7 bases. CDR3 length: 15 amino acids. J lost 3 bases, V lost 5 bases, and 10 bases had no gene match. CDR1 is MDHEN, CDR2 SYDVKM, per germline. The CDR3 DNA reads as TGTGCCAGCAGTGCAATGGGGACAGACTACTACGAGCAGTACTTC. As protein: CASSAMGTDYYEQYF.

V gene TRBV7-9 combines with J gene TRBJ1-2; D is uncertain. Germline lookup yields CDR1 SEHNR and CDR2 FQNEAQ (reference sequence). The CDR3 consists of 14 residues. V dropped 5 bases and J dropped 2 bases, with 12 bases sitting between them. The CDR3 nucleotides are TGTGCCAGCAGCCACACACAGAAAAACTATGGCTACACCTTC. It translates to CASSHTQKNYGYTF.

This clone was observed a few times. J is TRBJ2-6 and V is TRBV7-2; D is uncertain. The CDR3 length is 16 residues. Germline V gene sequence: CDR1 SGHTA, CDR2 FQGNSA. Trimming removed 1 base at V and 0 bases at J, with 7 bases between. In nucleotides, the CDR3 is TGTGCCAGCAGCTTAGGACCGAGCTCTGGGGCCAACGTCCTGACTTTC. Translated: CASSLGPSSGANVLTF.

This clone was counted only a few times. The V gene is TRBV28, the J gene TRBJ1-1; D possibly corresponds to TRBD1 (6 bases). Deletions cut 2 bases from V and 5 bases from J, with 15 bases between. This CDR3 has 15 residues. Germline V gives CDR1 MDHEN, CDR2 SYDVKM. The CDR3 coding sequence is TGTGCCAGCAGTTTAATTAAAACAGGGAAGACTGAAGCTTTCTTT. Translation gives CASSLIKTGKTEAFF. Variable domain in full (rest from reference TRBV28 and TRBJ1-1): DVKVTQSSRYLVKRTGEKVFLECVQDMDHENMFWYRQDPGLGLRLIYFSYDVKMKEKGDIPEGYSVSREKKERFSLILESASTNQTSMYLCASSLIKTGKTEAFFGQGTRLTVV.

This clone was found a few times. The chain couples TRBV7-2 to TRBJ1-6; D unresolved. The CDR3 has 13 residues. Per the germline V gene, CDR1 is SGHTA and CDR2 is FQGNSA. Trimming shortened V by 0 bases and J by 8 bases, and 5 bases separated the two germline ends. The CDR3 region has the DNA TGTGCCAGCAGCTTAGCTGATTATTCACCCCTCCACTTT. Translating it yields CASSLADYSPLHF.

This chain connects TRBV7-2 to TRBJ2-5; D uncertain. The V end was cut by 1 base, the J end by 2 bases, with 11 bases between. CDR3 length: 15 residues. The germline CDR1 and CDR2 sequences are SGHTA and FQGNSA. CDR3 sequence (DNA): TGTGCCAGCAGCTTAGACGCGCGGAATCAAGAGACCCAGTACTTC. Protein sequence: CASSLDARNQETQYF.

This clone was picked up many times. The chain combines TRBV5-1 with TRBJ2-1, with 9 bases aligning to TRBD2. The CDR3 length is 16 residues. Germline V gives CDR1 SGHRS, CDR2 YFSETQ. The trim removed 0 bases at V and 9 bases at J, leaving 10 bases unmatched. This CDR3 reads CASSLGLSSGGAEQFF. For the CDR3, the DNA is TGCGCCAGCAGCTTGGGTCTGAGTAGCGGGGGCGCTGAGCAGTTCTTC. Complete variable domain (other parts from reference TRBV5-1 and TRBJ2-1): KAGVTQTPRYLIKTRGQQVTLSCSPISGHRSVSWYQQTPGQGLQFLFEYFSETQRNKGNFPGRFSGRQFSNSRSEMNVSTLELGDSALYLCASSLGLSSGGAEQFFGPGTRLTVL.